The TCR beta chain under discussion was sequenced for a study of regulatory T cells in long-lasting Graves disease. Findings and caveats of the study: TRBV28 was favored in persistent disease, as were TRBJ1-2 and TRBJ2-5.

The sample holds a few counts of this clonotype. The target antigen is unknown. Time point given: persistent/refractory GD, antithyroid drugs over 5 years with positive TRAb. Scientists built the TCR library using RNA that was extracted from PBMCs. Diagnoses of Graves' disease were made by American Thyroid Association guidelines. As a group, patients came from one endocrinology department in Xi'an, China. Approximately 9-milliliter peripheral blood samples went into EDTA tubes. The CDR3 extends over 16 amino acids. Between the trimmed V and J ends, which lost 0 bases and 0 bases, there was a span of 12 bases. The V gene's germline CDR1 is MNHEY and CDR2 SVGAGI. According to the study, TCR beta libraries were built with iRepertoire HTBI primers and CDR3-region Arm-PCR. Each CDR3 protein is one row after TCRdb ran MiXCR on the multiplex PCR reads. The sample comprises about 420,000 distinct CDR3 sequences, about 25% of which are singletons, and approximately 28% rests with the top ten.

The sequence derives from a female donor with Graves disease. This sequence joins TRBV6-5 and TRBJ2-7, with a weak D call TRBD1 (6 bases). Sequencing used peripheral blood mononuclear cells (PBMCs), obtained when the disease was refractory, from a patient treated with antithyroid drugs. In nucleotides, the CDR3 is TGTGCCAGCAGTTACTCGAGTACAGGGATCTCCTACGAGCAGTACTTC. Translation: CASSYSSTGISYEQYF.